This record covers a single T cell receptor (beta chain). The CDR3 consists of 17 residues. Germline CDR1 and CDR2: SGHRS and YFSETQ. Trimming removed 3 bases from V and 0 bases from J; junction bases left unmatched: 5. The PCR made use of 60 Vbeta and 13 Jbeta primers. Only in-frame clones appear in the TCRdb table, and some are missing; sequencing was by immunoSEQ multiplex PCR. The data hold around 130,000 clones, with about 78% observed a single time. This entry comes from a study of cytomegalovirus exposure and HLA in healthy donors. The specimen was PBMCs. The chain joins TRBV5-1 to TRBJ2-6; 8 nucleotides match TRBD1. This TCR derives from a man aged 45-60 years in good health and CMV-seronegative. CDR3 sequence (DNA): TGCGCCAGCAGCTCGGGACAGGCCAGCTCTGGGGCCAACGTCCTGACTTTC. Translation: CASSSGQASSGANVLTF.